This TCR beta chain was sequenced for a study of cytomegalovirus exposure and HLA in healthy donors. As for the study in general: Out of 180 million or so T cells, an earlier analysis found more than 95 million unique TCR beta sequences in total.

PCR primers comprised 60 Vbeta and 13 Jbeta primers. Libraries were prepared by immunoSEQ multiplex PCR; TCRdb keeps only in-frame clonotypes and omits some of them. The repertoire holds about 140,000 clones, with 79% as singletons. Per the germline V gene, CDR1 is SGHKS and CDR2 is YYEKEE (reference sequence). CDR3 size: 15 residues. J was trimmed by 5 bases and V by 5 bases; bases with no gene match: 12. The J gene is TRBJ1-2, the V gene TRBV5-5, with TRBD1 matching over 7 bases. Material for sequencing was PBMCs. The sequence derives from a male donor in good health and CMV-seronegative. The CDR3 DNA reads TGTGCCAGCAGTACCCATTTAACAGGGGAATATGGCTACACCTTC. Protein: CASSTHLTGEYGYTF.